Included here is one TCR beta chain sequence, with context. V lost 3 bases to trimming and J lost 8 bases, with 22 bases between them. The CDR3 consists of 16 residues. Germline CDR1 is MNHNY and CDR2 is SVGAGI (reference sequence). These data belong to a study of shared clonotypes between healthy human individuals. CD45RO-negative CD8 cells positively selected for CCR7 made up the naive population, which excluded terminally differentiated effector memory CD45RA+ cells. Data came from immunoSEQ multiplex PCR; TCRdb stores just in-frame clones and leaves some out. The table records millions of clones, 90% to 95% of them present only once.

The genes are TRBV6-6 and TRBJ1-2; D is ambiguous. The sample taken for sequencing was naive CD8+ T cells from PBMCs. This TCR was recovered from a man younger than 35 in good health. Some clones in this sample may be carry-over from other donors' samples. CDR3 nucleotide sequence: TGTGCCAGCAGTTATGTGGCGTTTGGCCCCCCCGACGGCTACACCTTC. This gives the protein CASSYVAFGPPDGYTF.